This T cell receptor (beta chain) stems from a study of T cells after posttransplantation cyclophosphamide. The naive gate required viable CD3+CD4+ or CD3+CD8+ cells with CCR7+CD45RA+CD45RO-CD95-CD27+CD28+ phenotype. On the day of bone marrow donation, the related graft donor provided peripheral blood. Trimming pared 2 bases from V and 2 bases from J, leaving 10 bases between. The CDR3 spans 14 residues. Germline V gives CDR1 LGHNT, CDR2 FRNRAP. Notes on this clone: The target antigen is unknown.

The method was immunoSEQ multiplex PCR; TCRdb's version includes in-frame clones alone and lacks a portion of them. The sample shows roughly 30,000 clones, roughly nine tenths of them seen only once. The study, taken as a whole, reports: Recipient CMV seropositivity and CMV reactivation strongly tracked TRB clonality. Donor CD8+ memory clones often dominated recipient blood repertoires at later times. Tissue-infiltrating T cells from skin or gut overlapped little with blood T cells.

The sample was naive CD4+ T cells sorted from blood. This chain connects TRBV12-5 to TRBJ2-7; possible D gene TRBD1, 5 bases. The clonotype comes from a man aged 30 to 45 in good health and a related stem cell transplant donor. The CDR3 DNA reads TGTGCTAGTGGTTTGTGGGGCGCGACCTACGAGCAGTACTTC. Translated, it gives CASGLWGATYEQYF.